This TCR beta chain was profiled in a study of cytomegalovirus exposure and HLA in healthy donors. Study-wide findings and caveats: It was likely that a cluster of highly shared sequence variants was a sequencing artifact. Presence/absence analyses treated sequencing depth as roughly uniform across donors. Previously analyzed data showed that most TCR beta V segments were productive at a frequency of about 87% or about 30%.

On this clone: Its antigen is unidentified.

PCR amplification relied on 60 Vbeta primers (plus 13 Jbeta primers). TCRdb keeps only in-frame clones here, not all; method: immunoSEQ multiplex PCR. The repertoire holds approximately 190,000 clones, roughly four fifths seen once, with about 3% in the top ten. The receptor was derived from a man between 40 and 49 years old in good health and CMV-seropositive. What was sequenced was PBMCs.

This chain's CDR3 is CASSLGGDTTQYF. The CDR3 nucleotides read TGTGCCAGCAGCTTAGGGGGCGATACTACGCAGTATTTT. This rearrangement joins TRBV7-9 to TRBJ2-3; a possible D gene is TRBD1 (5 bases). The CDR3 consists of 13 residues. Germline values: CDR1 SEHNR, CDR2 FQNEAQ (reference sequence). V shed 1 base and J shed 8 bases, with 10 bases lying between them. The full variable domain, completed using reference TRBV7-9 and TRBJ2-3, is DTGVSQNPRHKITKRGQNVTFRCDPISEHNRLYWYRQTLGQGPEFLTYFQNEAQLEKSRLLSDRFSAERPKGSFSTLEIQRTEQGDSAMYLCASSLGGDTTQYFGPGTRLTVL.